The source of this TCR beta chain is a study of blood T cell repertoires in COVID-19. Looking at the study overall: The analysed material was cDNA or gDNA that came from T cells, B-cell-depleted T cells, or PBMCs.

Between the trimmed V and J ends, which lost 2 bases and 3 bases, there was a span of 13 bases. The CDR3 consists of 15 residues. The germline gives CDR1 SGHRS, CDR2 YFSETQ. Authors' processing steps: Amplifying reference gene primers gave estimates of nucleated cell counts. Assay used: immunoSEQ multiplex PCR; TCRdb lists only in-frame clones, some missing. That table gives V, J and clone size, and the DNA gave D and trimming. Of 200,000 to 300,000 clones listed, under 85% were seen once; the top ten hold more than 5.5%. V and J are TRBV5-1 and TRBJ2-3, with D tentatively TRBD1 (6 bases). The sequence derives from a human donor in a cohort sampled during active COVID-19. The sequenced sample consisted of peripheral blood. CDR3 sequence: CASSLQGKVTDTQYF. The DNA for the CDR3 is TGCGCCAGCAGCTTACAGGGAAAGGTAACAGATACGCAGTATTTT.